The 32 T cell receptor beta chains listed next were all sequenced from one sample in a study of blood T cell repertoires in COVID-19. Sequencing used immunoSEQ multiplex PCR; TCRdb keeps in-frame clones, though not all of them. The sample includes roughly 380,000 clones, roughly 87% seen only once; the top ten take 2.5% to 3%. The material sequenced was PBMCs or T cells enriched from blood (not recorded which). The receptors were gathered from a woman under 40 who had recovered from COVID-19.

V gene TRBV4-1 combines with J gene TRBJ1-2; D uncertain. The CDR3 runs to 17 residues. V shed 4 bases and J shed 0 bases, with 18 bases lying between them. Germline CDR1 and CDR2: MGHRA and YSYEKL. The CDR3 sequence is CASSPILNSKTNYGYTF. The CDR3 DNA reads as TGCGCCAGCAGCCCGATACTGAACTCGAAGACTAACTATGGCTACACCTTC.

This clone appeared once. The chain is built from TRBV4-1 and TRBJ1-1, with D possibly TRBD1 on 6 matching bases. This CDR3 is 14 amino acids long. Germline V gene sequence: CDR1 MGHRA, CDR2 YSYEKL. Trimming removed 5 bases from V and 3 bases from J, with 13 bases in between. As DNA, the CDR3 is TGCGCCAGCAGCGCAGGGGATTCGGACACTGAAGCTTTCTTT. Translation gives CASSAGDSDTEAFF.

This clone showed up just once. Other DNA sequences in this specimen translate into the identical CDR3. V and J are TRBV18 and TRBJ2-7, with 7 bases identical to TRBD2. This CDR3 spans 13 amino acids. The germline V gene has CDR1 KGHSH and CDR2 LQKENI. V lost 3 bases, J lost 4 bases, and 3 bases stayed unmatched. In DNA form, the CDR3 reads TGTGCCAGCTCACCGCCTAGCGGATACGAGCAGTACTTC. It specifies CASSPPSGYEQYF.

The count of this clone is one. CDR3 loop: CASSEEGGGDYYGYTF. The CDR3, as DNA: TGTGCCAGCAGTGAAGAAGGGGGGGGCGATTACTATGGCTACACCTTC. This rearrangement joins TRBV6-1 to TRBJ1-2; D may be TRBD1 (6 bases). CDR3 length: 16 residues. Trimming removed 1 base from V and 3 bases from J, with 15 bases in between. Germline lookup yields CDR1 MNHNS and CDR2 SASEGT.

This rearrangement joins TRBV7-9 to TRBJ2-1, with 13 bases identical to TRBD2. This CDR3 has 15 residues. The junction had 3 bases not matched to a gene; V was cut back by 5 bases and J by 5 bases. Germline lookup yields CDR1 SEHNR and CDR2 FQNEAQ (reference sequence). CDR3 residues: CASSTGTSGDNEQFF. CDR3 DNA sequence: TGTGCCAGCAGCACCGGGACTAGCGGGGACAATGAGCAGTTCTTC.

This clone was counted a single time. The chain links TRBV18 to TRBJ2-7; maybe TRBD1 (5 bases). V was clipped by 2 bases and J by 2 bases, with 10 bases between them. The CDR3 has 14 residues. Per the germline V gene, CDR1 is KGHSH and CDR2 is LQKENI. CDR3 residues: CASSPTGLPYEQYF. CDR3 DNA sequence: TGTGCCAGCTCACCAACAGGCCTCCCCTACGAGCAGTACTTC.

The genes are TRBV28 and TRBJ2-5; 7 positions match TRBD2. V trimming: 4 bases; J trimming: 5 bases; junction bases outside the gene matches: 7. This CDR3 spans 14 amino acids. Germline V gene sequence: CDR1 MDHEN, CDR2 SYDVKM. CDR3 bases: TGTGCCAGCAGTTGGGAGGGAGTATGGGAGACCCAGTACTTC. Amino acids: CASSWEGVWETQYF.

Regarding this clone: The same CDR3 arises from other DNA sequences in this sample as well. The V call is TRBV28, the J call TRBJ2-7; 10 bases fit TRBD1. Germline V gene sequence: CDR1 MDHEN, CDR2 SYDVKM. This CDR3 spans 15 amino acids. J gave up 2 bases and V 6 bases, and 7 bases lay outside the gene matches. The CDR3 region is CASSPGQGSPYEQYF. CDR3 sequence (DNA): TGTGCCAGCAGCCCGGGACAGGGGAGCCCCTACGAGCAGTACTTC. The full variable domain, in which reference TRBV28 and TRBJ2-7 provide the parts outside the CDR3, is DVKVTQSSRYLVKRTGEKVFLECVQDMDHENMFWYRQDPGLGLRLIYFSYDVKMKEKGDIPEGYSVSREKKERFSLILESASTNQTSMYLCASSPGQGSPYEQYFGPGTRLTVT.

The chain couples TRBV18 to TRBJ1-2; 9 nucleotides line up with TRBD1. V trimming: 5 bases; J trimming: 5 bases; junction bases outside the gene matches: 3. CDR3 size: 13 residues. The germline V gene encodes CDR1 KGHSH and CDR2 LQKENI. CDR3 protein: CASSGTGLYGYTF. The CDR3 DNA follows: TGTGCCAGCTCAGGGACAGGGCTATATGGCTACACCTTC.

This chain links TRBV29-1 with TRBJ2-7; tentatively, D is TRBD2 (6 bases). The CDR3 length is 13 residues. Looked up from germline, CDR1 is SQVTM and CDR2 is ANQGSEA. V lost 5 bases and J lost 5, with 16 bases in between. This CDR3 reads CSVRAGSIDEQYF. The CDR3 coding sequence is TGCAGCGTTCGGGCGGGATCCATCGACGAGCAGTACTTC.

CDR3 sequence (DNA): TGCGCCAGCAGCCAAGATCGGGGGACGGACTTGAACACCGGGGAGCTGTTTTTT. It encodes CASSQDRGTDLNTGELFF. This chain joins TRBV4-1 and TRBJ2-2, with D perhaps TRBD2 (6 bases). This CDR3 has 18 residues. Germline V gene data show CDR1 as MGHRA and CDR2 as YSYEKL. Trimming removed 0 bases from V and 1 base from J, with 15 bases in between.

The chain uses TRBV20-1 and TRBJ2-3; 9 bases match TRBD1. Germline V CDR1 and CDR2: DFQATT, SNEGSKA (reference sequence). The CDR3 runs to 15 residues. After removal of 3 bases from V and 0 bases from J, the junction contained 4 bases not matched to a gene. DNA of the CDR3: TGCAGTGCTAGTGAACAGGGGGCAAGCACAGATACGCAGTATTTT. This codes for CSASEQGASTDTQYF.

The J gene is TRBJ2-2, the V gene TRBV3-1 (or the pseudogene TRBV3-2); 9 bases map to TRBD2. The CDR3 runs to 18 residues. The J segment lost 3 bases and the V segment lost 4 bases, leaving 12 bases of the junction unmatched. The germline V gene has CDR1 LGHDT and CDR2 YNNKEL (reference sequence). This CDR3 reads CASSPGGSGRMDTGELFF. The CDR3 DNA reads TGTGCCAGCAGCCCCGGGGGTAGCGGGAGAATGGACACCGGGGAGCTGTTTTTT.

The CDR3 DNA is TGTGCCAGCAGCTCAAGCGGGGGGGCCTTCGTTGAGCAGTTCTTC. Residues: CASSSSGGAFVEQFF. The chain is built from TRBV7-2 and TRBJ2-1, with TRBD2 matching over 10 bases. The CDR3 consists of 15 residues. The ends lost 4 bases at V and 9 bases at J; junction bases unmatched: 9. Germline CDR1 reads SGHTA; CDR2 reads FQGNSA.

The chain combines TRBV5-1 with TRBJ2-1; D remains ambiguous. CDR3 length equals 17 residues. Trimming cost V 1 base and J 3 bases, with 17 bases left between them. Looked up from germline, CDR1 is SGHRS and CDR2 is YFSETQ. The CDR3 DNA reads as TGCGCCAGCAGCTTGATTCCAGCACGTGGAGTCTACAATGAGCAGTTCTTC. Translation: CASSLIPARGVYNEQFF.

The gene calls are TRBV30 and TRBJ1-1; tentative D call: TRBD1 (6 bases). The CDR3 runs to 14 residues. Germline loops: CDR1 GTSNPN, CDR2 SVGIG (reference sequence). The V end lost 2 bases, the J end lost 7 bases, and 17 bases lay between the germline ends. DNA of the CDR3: TGTGCCTGGAGTCTGGGGGGGCTCAGGATTGAAGCTTTCTTT. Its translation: CAWSLGGLRIEAFF.

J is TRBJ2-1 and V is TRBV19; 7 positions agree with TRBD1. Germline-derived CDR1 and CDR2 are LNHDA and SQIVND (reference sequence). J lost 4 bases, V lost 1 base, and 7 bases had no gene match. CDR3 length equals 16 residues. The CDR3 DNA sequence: TGTGCCAGTAGTATAGGAAGACAGGGCCTATACAATGAGCAGTTCTTC. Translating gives CASSIGRQGLYNEQFF. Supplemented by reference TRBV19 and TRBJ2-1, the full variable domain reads DGGITQSPKYLFRKEGQNVTLSCEQNLNHDAMYWYRQDPGQGLRLIYYSQIVNDFQKGDIAEGYSVSREKKESFPLTVTSAQKNPTAFYLCASSIGRQGLYNEQFFGPGTRLTVL.

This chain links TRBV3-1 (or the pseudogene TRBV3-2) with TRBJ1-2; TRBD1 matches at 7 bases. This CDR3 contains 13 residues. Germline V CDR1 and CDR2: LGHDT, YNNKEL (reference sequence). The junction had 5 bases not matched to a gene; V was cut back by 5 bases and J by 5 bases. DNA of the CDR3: TGTGCCAGCAGCTCCGACAGGGAATATGGCTACACCTTC. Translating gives CASSSDREYGYTF.

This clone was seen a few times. CDR3 in DNA: TGTGCCAGCAACGGACTATCCCTTTACAATGAGCAGTTCTTC. Protein sequence: CASNGLSLYNEQFF. The V and J genes are TRBV2 and TRBJ2-1; TRBD2 is a possible D gene (6 bases). In germline, CDR1 is SNHLY, CDR2 FYNNEI. The V end was cut by 7 bases, the J end by 4 bases, with 14 bases between. CDR3 length: 14 amino acids.

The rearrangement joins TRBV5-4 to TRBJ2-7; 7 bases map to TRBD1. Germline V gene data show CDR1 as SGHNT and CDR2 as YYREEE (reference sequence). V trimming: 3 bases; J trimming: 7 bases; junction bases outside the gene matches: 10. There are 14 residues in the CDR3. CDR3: CASSSRDRTLEQYF. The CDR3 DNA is TGTGCCAGCAGCTCCCGGGACAGAACTTTAGAGCAGTACTTC.

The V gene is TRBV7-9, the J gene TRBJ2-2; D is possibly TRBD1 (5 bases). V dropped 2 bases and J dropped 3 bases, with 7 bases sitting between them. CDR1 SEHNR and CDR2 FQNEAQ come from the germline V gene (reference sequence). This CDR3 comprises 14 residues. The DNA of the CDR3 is TGTGCCAGCAGCTTACAGGGCTACACCGGGGAGCTGTTTTTT. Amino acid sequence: CASSLQGYTGELFF.

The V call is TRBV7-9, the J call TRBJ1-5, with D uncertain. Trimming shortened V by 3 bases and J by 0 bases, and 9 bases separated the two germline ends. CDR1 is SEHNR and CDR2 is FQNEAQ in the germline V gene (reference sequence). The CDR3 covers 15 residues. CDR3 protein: CASSFATYSNQPQHF. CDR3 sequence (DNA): TGTGCCAGCAGCTTCGCCACCTATAGCAATCAGCCCCAGCATTTT.

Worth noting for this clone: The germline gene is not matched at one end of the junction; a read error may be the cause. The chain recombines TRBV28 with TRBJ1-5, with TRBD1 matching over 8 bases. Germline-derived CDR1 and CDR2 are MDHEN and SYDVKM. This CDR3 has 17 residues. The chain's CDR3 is CASTLGRGQAGNQPQHF. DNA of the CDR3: TGTGCCAGCACTTTAGGGAGGGGACAGGCGGGCAATCAGCCCCAGCATTTT.

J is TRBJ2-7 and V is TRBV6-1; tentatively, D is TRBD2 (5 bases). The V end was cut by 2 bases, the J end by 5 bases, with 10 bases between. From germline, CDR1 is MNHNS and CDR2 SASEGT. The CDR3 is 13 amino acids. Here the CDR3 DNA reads TGTGCCAGCAGTGAACCGGGGTTTCACGAGCAGTACTTC. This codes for CASSEPGFHEQYF.

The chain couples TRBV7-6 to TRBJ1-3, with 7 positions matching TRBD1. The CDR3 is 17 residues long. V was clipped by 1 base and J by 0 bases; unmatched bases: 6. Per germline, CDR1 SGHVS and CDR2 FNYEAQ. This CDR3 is CASSLGWGDSSGNTIYF. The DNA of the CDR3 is TGTGCCAGCAGCTTAGGTTGGGGGGACAGCTCTGGAAACACCATATATTTT.

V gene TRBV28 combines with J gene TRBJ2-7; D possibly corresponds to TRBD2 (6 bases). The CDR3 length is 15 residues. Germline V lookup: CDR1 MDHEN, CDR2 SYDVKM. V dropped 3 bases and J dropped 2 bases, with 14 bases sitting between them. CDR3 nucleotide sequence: TGTGCCAGCAGTTTGTCCGGGACTTCCACCTACGAGCAGTACTTC. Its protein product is CASSLSGTSTYEQYF. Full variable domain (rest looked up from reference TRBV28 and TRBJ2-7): DVKVTQSSRYLVKRTGEKVFLECVQDMDHENMFWYRQDPGLGLRLIYFSYDVKMKEKGDIPEGYSVSREKKERFSLILESASTNQTSMYLCASSLSGTSTYEQYFGPGTRLTVT.

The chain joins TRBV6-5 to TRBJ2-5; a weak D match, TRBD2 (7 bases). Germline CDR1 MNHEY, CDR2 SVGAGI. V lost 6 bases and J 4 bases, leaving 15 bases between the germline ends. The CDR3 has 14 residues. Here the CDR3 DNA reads TGTGCCAGCAGAAGGGGGGCGGGAGTAGAGACCCAGTACTTC. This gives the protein CASRRGAGVETQYF.

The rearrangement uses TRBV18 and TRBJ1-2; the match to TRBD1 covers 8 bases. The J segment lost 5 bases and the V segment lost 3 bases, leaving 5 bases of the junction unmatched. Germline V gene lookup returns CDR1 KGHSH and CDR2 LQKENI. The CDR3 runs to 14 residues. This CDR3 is CASSPMGQEYGYTF. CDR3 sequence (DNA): TGTGCCAGCTCACCCATGGGACAGGAGTATGGCTACACCTTC.

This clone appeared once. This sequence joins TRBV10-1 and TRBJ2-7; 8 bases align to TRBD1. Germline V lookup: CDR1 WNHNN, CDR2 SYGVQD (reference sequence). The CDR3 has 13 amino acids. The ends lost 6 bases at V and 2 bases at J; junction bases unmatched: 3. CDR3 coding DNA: TGCGCCAGCAGGGACAGGGTCACCTACGAGCAGTACTTC. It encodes CASRDRVTYEQYF.

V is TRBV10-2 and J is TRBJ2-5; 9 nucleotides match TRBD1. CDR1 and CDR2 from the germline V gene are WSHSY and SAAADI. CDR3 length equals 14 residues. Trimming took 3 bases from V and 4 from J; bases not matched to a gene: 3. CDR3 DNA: TGCGCCAGCAGTGAAGGGGACAGGGTAGAGACCCAGTACTTC. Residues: CASSEGDRVETQYF.

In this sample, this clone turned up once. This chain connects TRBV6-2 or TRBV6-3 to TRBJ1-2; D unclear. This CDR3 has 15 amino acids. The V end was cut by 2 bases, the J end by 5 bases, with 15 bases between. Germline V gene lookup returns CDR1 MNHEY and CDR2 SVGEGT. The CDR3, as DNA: TGTGCCAGCAGTTACACGAGGGAGCCGATTTATGGCTACACCTTC. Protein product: CASSYTREPIYGYTF.

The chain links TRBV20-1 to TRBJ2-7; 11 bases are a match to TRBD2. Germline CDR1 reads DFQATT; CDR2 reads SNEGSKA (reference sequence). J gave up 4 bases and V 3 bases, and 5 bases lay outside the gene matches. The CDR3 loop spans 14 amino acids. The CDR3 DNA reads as TGCAGTGCTAGTAAACTAGCGGGAGCTTACGAGCAGTACTTC. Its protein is CSASKLAGAYEQYF.